This TCR beta chain came from a study of T cell responses to AZD1222 COVID-19 vaccine. Study summary: Second-dose intervals of approximately 4 or approximately 12 weeks were pooled.

Deletions cut 5 bases from V and 0 bases from J, with 12 bases between. The germline V gene encodes CDR1 MRHNA and CDR2 SNTAGT. This CDR3 comprises 15 residues. This clone was seen a single time. Its antigen is unknown. The assay was immunoSEQ multiplex PCR, and TCRdb's table has in-frame clones only and misses some. Of more than 95,000 clones in the sample, approximately 92% were seen once. Findings of the study overall: Samples come after the peak T cell response, not at day 14. The breadth and depth of Spike-specific TCRs increased once two AZD1222 doses had been given. Close to half of all spike-specific TCRs reportedly target regions of the variants that are unmutated.

Sample: peripheral blood, taken on day 0 of AZD1222 vaccination. This receptor was identified in an adult in good health. The chain combines TRBV6-4 with TRBJ2-3, with D possibly matching TRBD2 (6 bases). Here the CDR3 reads CASSLEGVSTDTQYF. In DNA form, the CDR3 reads TGTGCCAGCAGTTTGGAGGGAGTGAGCACAGATACGCAGTATTTT.